This is a list of T cell receptor beta chains from one sample in a study of control samples from healthy donors and cancer patients. Sequencing was performed with immunoSEQ multiplex PCR; in TCRdb, only in-frame clones are kept and a portion is missing. The table includes 390,000 or so clones, around nine tenths detected once. The sample comprised PBMCs. These receptors originate from a man aged 40-49 years with head and neck cancer. Each CDR3 is given with its conserved first and last residue. D genes are given only for firm matches. Size tells how often a clone was seen (once, few, many) or the class of an expanded clone, and some rows leave it out.

j_call v_call clone_size d_call cdr3_nt cdr3_aa
TRBJ2-5 TRBV7-3 . . TGTGCCAGCAGCTTAGGAGGGGTCGGGGAGACCCAGTACTTC CASSLGGVGETQYF
TRBJ1-6 TRBV28 . TRBD1 TGTGCCAGCAGTGTCTCACAGGGGGCGAGGAATTCACCCCTCCACTTT CASSVSQGARNSPLHF
TRBJ2-5 TRBV19 . . TGTGCCAGTAGTTTAGACAGATTGGCGGAAATACAAGAGACCCAGTACTTC CASSLDRLAEIQETQYF
TRBJ2-5 TRBV7-9 . . TGTGCCAGCAGCCCCTCTATCAGGGGAGGAGGAGAGACCCAGTACTTC CASSPSIRGGGETQYF
TRBJ2-1 TRBV11-2 . . TGTGCCAGCAGCCCAATACGGGAGCAGTTCTTC CASSPIREQFF
TRBJ1-5 TRBV28 few . TGTGCCAGCAGCCAGGCCTTAGGGCAGCCCCAGCATTTT CASSQALGQPQHF
TRBJ1-3 TRBV7-2 . . TGTGCCAGCAGCTTAGCAAGCTCTGGAAACACCATATATTTT CASSLASSGNTIYF
TRBJ1-5 TRBV19 . . TGTGCCAGTAGTATTGGCGCAGGGATGTTTAATCAGCCCCAGCATTTT CASSIGAGMFNQPQHF
TRBJ1-2 TRBV6-5 . TRBD1 TGTGCCAGCAGAGCGACCGGGACAGCCTATGGCTACACCTTC CASRATGTAYGYTF
TRBJ1-6 TRBV30 . . TGTGCCTGGGTCACAGGGAGCTCCTATAATTCACCCCTCCACTTT CAWVTGSSYNSPLHF
TRBJ1-5 TRBV19 . . TGTGCCAGTAGTATAGTGGGCGTCAATCAGCCCCAGCATTTT CASSIVGVNQPQHF
TRBJ2-2 TRBV11-2 . . TGTGCCAGCAGCTGGGGTCGTGACGGGGAGCTGTTTTTT CASSWGRDGELFF
TRBJ1-1 TRBV7-9 . TRBD1 TGTGCCAGCAGCTTTTCGGACAGGGCCACTGAAGCTTTCTTT CASSFSDRATEAFF
TRBJ2-1 TRBV19 . TRBD1 TGTGCCAGCCGACAGGGGGGTTTGAATGAGCAGTTCTTC CASRQGGLNEQFF
TRBJ2-7 TRBV7-9 . . TGTGCCAGCAGCTTATCTCTTAGGCCGCCCTACGAGCAGTACTTC CASSLSLRPPYEQYF
TRBJ1-2 TRBV5-4 . . TGTGCCAGCAGCTTGGGACAGCAAAACTATGGCTACACCTTC CASSLGQQNYGYTF
TRBJ1-2 TRBV4-3 once TRBD1 TGCGCCAGCAGCCAACGACAGGGGCGAGGCTACACCTTC CASSQRQGRGYTF
TRBJ2-3 TRBV6-5 . . TGTGCCAGCAATATTCCAGGGCGTCCCACAGATACGCAGTATTTT CASNIPGRPTDTQYF
TRBJ2-1 TRBV6-4 . . TGTGCCAGCAGCGTCACGCCGTGGGGCGTAGGTGAGCAGTTCTTC CASSVTPWGVGEQFF
TRBJ1-1 TRBV12-3/TRBV12-4 . TRBD1 TGTGCCAGCAGCCAAGGGGGCTTTGAAGCTTTCTTT CASSQGGFEAFF
TRBJ1-5 TRBV7-8 . . TGTGCCAGCAGCTTAGGATCGGGGAGCAATCAGCCCCAGCATTTT CASSLGSGSNQPQHF
TRBJ2-2 TRBV27 . . TGTGCCAGCAGTTTAATCCAGCGAGGGAACACCGGGGAGCTGTTTTTT CASSLIQRGNTGELFF
TRBJ1-6 TRBV7-3 . . TGCGCCAGCAGCTTAGGAACTACCAATTCACCCCTCCACTTT CASSLGTTNSPLHF
TRBJ2-1 TRBV4-2 . TRBD2 TGTGCCAGCAGCCAAGTTAGCGGGGGGGCGAATGAGCAGTTCTTC CASSQVSGGANEQFF
TRBJ2-7 TRBV5-6 . TRBD2 TGTGCCAGCACCCCGGGGGGGGACAACTCCTACGAGCAGTACTTC CASTPGGDNSYEQYF
TRBJ2-1 TRBV14 . . TGTGCCAGCAGCCAAGATTTGATGATCTCCTACAATGAGCAGTTCTTC CASSQDLMISYNEQFF
TRBJ2-2 TRBV7-2 . TRBD2 TGTGCCAGCAGCCGGACTAGCGGGGCCGGGGAGCTGTTTTTT CASSRTSGAGELFF
TRBJ2-2 TRBV10-2 . . TGCGCCAGCGGGACGACGAACACCGGGGAGCTGTTTTTT CASGTTNTGELFF
TRBJ2-3 TRBV27 once TRBD2 TGTGCCAGCAGTTTATTTGCGGGGGGGAGCACAGATACGCAGTATTTT CASSLFAGGSTDTQYF
TRBJ1-2 TRBV9 . . TGTGCCAGCAGCGTAGCTGGGGGCGGGGACTATGGCTACACCTTC CASSVAGGGDYGYTF
TRBJ1-2 TRBV30 . . TGTGCCTGGAGTGAGACAGTCTATGGCTACACCTTC CAWSETVYGYTF
TRBJ2-5 TRBV7-2 . TRBD1 TGTGCCAGCAGCGTCCAAACAGGGGTGAGAGAGACCCAGTACTTC CASSVQTGVRETQYF
TRBJ2-1 TRBV19 once . TGTGCCAGTAGTATCCAGGGAGATTGGAATGAGCAGTTCTTC CASSIQGDWNEQFF
TRBJ2-7 TRBV6-4 . . TGTGCCAGCAGTGTTCTCGCTGGGACATTGAACTACGAGCAGTACTTC CASSVLAGTLNYEQYF
TRBJ2-6 TRBV3-1/TRBV3-2 . . TGTGCCAGCAGTCACAGACAGGCCTTATTCTCTGGGGCCAACGTCCTGACTTTC CASSHRQALFSGANVLTF
TRBJ2-2 TRBV19 . TRBD2 TGTGCCAGTAGGACTAGCGGGGGGGCCGAAGTCGGGGAGCTGTTTTTT CASRTSGGAEVGELFF
TRBJ2-7 TRBV18 . TRBD1 TGTGCCAGCTCACCACCGTTCGGACAGGGTCCCTACGAGCAGTACTTC CASSPPFGQGPYEQYF
TRBJ1-1 TRBV7-2 once . TGTGCCAGCAGCTTGGGGACATCGGGAGTAGCAGCTTTCTTT CASSLGTSGVAAFF
TRBJ1-1 TRBV28 . . TGTGCCAGCAGTTTACCGTCTGAGGGGGTAACTGAAGCTTTCTTT CASSLPSEGVTEAFF
TRBJ2-1 TRBV11-3 . . TGTGCCAGCAGCCACCCCGGACAGCCCAGTGAGCAGTTCTTC CASSHPGQPSEQFF
TRBJ1-4 TRBV18 . . TGTGCCAGCACACCAAGACCCTTCATCACAACTAATGAAAAACTGTTTTTT CASTPRPFITTNEKLFF
TRBJ2-2 TRBV7-7 . . TGTGCTAGCAGCCCCCTGGGCCTGAACACCGGGGAGCTGTTTTTT CASSPLGLNTGELFF
TRBJ1-3 TRBV10-1 . . TGCGCCAGCAGTGAGTATGGGTCCGCGGAGTCTGGAAACACCATATATTTT CASSEYGSAESGNTIYF
TRBJ2-3 TRBV28 . TRBD2 TGTGCCAGCAGTTACCCACTAATTCTAGCGGGGGCCACAGATACGCAGTATTTT CASSYPLILAGATDTQYF
TRBJ2-5 TRBV5-5 . . TGTGCCAGCAGCTTGGCTCAGGGCTCCGCTGGGGGAGACCAGTACTTC CASSLAQGSAGGDQYF